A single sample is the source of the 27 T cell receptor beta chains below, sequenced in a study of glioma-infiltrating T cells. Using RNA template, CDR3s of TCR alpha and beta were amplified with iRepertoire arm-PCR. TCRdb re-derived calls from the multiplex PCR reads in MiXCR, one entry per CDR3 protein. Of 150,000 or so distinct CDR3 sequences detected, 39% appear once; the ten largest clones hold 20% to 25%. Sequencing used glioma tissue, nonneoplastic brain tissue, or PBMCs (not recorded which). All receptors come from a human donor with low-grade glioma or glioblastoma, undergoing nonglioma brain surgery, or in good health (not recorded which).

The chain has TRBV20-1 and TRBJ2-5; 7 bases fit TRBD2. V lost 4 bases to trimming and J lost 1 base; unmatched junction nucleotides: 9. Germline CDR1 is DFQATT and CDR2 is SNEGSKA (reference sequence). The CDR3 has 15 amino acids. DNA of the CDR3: TGCAGTGCTATCCCCCATTCTAGCGGCCAAGAGACCCAGTACTTC. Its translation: CSAIPHSSGQETQYF.

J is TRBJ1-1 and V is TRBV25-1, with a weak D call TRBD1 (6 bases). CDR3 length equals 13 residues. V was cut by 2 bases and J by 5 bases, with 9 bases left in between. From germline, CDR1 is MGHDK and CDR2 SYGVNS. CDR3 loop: CASSEGGLTEAFF. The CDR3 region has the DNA TGTGCCAGCAGTGAAGGGGGCCTAACTGAAGCTTTCTTT.

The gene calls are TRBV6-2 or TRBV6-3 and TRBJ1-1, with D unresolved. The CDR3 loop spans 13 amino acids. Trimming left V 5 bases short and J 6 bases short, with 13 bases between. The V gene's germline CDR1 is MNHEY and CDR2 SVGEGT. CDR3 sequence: CASSTEFGAEAFF. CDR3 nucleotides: TGTGCCAGCAGTACGGAGTTTGGCGCTGAAGCTTTCTTT.

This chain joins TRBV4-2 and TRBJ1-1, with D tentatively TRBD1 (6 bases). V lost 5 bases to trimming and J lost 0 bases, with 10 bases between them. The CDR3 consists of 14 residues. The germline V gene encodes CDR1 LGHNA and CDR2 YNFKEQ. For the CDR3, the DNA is TGTGCCAGCAGCTGGGGACACCTGAACACTGAAGCTTTCTTT. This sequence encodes CASSWGHLNTEAFF.

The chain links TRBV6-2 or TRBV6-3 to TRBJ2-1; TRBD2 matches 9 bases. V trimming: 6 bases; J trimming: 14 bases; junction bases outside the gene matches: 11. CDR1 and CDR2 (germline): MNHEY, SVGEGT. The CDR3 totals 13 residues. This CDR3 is CASRGVAGDGEFF. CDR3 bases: TGTGCCAGCAGGGGGGTAGCGGGAGATGGGGAGTTCTTC.

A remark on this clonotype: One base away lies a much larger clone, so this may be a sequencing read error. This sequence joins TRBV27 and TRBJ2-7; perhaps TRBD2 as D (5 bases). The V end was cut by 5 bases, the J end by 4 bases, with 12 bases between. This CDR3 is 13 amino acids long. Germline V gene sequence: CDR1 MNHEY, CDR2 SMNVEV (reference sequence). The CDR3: CASSRGRGYEQYF. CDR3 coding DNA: TGTGCCAGCAGTCGTGGACGGGGTTACGAGCAGTACTTC.

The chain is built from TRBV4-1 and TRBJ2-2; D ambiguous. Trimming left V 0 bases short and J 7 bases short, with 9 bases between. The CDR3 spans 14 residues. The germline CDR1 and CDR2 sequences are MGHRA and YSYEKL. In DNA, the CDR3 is TGCGCCAGCAGCCAAGACCGATTTGTCGGGGAGCTGTTTTTT. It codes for CASSQDRFVGELFF.

The CDR3 nucleotides are TGTGCCAGCAGCCCTTTGGGGGTCCAGGAAAACATTCAGTACTTC. Its protein is CASSPLGVQENIQYF. The chain has TRBV2 and TRBJ2-4; D tentatively reads TRBD1 or TRBD2 (5 bases each). Deletions cut 6 bases from V and 5 bases from J, with 17 bases between. The CDR3 has 15 residues. From germline, CDR1 is SNHLY and CDR2 FYNNEI.

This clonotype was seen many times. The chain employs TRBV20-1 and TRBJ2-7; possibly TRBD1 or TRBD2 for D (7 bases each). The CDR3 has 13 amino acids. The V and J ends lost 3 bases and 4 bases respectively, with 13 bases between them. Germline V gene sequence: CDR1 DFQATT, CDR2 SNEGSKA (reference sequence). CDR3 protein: CSARSQGGYEQYF. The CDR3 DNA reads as TGCAGTGCTAGGTCCCAGGGGGGGTACGAGCAGTACTTC.

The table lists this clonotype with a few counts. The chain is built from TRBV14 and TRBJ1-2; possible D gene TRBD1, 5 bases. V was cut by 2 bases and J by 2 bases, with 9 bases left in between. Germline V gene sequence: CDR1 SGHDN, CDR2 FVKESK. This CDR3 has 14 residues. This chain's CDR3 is CASSQMRGNYGYTF. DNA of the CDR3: TGTGCCAGCAGCCAAATGCGGGGGAACTATGGCTACACCTTC.

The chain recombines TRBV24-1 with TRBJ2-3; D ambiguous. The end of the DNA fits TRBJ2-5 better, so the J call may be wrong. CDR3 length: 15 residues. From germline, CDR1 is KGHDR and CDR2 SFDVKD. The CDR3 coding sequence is TGTGCCACCAGTGATCCCGGGCTGGCCGGAGAGACCCAGTACTTC. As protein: CATSDPGLAGETQYF.

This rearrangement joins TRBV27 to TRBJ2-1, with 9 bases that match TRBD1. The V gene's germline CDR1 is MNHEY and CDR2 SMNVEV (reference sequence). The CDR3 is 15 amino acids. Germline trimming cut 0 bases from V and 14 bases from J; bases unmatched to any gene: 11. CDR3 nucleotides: TGTGCCAGCAGTTTATCGGGGGACAGGGTTCGCGAGGAGTTCTTC. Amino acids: CASSLSGDRVREEFF.

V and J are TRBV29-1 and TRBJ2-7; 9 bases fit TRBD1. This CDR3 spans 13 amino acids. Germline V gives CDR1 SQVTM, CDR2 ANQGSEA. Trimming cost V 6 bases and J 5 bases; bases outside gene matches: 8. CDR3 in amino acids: CSVLTGGNNEQYF. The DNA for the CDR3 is TGCAGCGTCCTGACAGGGGGGAATAACGAGCAGTACTTC.

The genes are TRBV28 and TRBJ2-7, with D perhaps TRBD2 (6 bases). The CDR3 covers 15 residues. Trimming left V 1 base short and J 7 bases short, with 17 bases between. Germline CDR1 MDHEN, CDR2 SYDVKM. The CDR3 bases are TGTGCCAGCAGTTTATACCGGGGGTCGTCCTGGGAGCAGTACTTC. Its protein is CASSLYRGSSWEQYF.

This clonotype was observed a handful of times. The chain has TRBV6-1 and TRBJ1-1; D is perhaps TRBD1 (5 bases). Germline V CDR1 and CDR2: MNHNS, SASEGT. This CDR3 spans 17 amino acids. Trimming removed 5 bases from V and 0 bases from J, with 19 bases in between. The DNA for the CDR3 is TGTGCCAGCAGTTATGGGAGGGGCGCTTCCATGAACACTGAAGCTTTCTTT. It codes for CASSYGRGASMNTEAFF.

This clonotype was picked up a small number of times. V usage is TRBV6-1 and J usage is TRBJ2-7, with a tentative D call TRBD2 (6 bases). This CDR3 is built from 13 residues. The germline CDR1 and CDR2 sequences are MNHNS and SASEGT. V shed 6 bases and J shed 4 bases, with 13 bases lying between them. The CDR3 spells CASSGGFGYEQYF. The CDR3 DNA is TGTGCCAGCAGCGGGGGTTTTGGGTACGAGCAGTACTTC.

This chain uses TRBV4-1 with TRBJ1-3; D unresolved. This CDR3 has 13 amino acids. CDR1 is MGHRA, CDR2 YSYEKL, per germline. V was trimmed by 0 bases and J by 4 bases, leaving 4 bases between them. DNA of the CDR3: TGCGCCAGCAGCCAAGAAAGGGGAAACACCATATATTTT. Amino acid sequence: CASSQERGNTIYF.

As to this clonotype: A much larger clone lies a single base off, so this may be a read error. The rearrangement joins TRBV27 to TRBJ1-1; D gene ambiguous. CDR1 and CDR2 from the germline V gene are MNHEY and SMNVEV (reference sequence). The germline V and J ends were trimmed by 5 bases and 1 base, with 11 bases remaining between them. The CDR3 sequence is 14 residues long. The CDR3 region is CASSRYEKNTEAFF. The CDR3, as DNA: TGTGCCAGCAGTCGGTACGAAAAGAACACTGAAGCTTTCTTT.

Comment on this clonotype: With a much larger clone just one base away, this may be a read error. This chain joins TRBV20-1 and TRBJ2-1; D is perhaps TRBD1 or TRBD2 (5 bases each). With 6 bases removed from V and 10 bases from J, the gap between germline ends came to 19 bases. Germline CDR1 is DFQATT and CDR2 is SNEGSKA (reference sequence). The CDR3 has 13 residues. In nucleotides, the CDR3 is TGCAGTGCCACGTCAGGGAGAGCCTACGAGCAGTTCTTC. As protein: CSATSGRAYEQFF.

CDR3: CASSGTSDFEQFF. The CDR3 coding sequence is TGCGCCAGCAGCGGGACTAGCGACTTTGAGCAGTTCTTC. The chain carries TRBV4-1 and TRBJ2-1; 10 nucleotides agree with TRBD2. This CDR3 has 13 residues. Germline V gene sequence: CDR1 MGHRA, CDR2 YSYEKL. The V gene end was trimmed by 5 bases and the J gene end by 9 bases; junction bases not matched to a gene: 4.

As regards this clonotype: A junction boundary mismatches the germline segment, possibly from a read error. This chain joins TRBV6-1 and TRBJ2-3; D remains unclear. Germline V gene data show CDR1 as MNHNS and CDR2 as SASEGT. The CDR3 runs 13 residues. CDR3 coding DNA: TGTGCCAGCAATCCCCTGAGCATAGATACGCAGTATTTT. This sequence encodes CASNPLSIDTQYF.

CDR3 residues: CASSSPPADTQYF. The CDR3 DNA follows: TGTGCCAGCTCCAGTCCTCCCGCAGATACGCAGTATTTT. This chain connects TRBV12-3 or TRBV12-4 to TRBJ2-3, with D uncertain. This CDR3 contains 13 residues. Trimming stripped 8 bases from V and 4 bases from J, with 13 bases between.

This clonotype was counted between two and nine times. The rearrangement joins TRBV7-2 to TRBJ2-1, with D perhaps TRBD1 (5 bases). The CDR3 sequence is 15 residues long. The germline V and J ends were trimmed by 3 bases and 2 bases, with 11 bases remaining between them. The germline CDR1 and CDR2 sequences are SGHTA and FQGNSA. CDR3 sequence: CASSFRVSAYNEQFF. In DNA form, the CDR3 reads TGTGCCAGCAGCTTCAGGGTATCGGCCTACAATGAGCAGTTCTTC.

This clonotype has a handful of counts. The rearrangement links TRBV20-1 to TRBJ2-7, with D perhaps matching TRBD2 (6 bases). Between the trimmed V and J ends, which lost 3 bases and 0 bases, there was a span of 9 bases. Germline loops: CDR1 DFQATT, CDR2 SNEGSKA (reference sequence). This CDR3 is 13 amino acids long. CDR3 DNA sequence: TGCAGTGCTAGGGAGGGCCTCTCCTACGAGCAGTACTTC. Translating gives CSAREGLSYEQYF.

The chain's CDR3 is CASSFLGVGEQFF. For the CDR3, the DNA is TGTGCCAGCAGTTTTTTAGGCGTTGGGGAGCAGTTCTTC. V gene TRBV27 combines with J gene TRBJ2-1; no definite D call. Trimming pared 3 bases from V and 10 bases from J, leaving 13 bases between. The germline gives CDR1 MNHEY, CDR2 SMNVEV (reference sequence). The CDR3 is 13 amino acids.

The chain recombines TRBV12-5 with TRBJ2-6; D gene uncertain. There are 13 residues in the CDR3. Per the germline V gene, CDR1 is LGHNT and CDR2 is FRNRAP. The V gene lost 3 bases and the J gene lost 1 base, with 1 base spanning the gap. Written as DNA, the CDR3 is TGTGCTAGTGGTTTATCTGGGGCCAACGTCCTGACTTTC. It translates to CASGLSGANVLTF.

The CDR3 coding sequence is TGTGCCAGCAGTTCGGGGGGCAGCGGCCAAGAGACCCAGTACTTC. This encodes CASSSGGSGQETQYF. The chain links TRBV28 to TRBJ2-5; the D gene is possibly TRBD2 (7 bases). Germline CDR1 MDHEN, CDR2 SYDVKM. This CDR3 is built from 15 residues. V shed 4 bases and J shed 1 base, with 13 bases lying between them.